These 2 T cell receptor beta chains were all obtained from the same sample, sequenced in a study of cytomegalovirus exposure and HLA in healthy donors. The PCR made use of 60 Vbeta and 13 Jbeta primers. The protocol was immunoSEQ multiplex PCR, while the TCRdb copy is restricted to in-frame clones and leaves out a portion. Among 130,000 or so clones, over 75% were seen once, and the ten largest hold roughly 6%. Material: PBMCs. The receptors were sampled from a man aged 18-30 years in good health and CMV-seropositive.

CDR3 coding DNA: TGTGCCAGCAGCAATCTCGAACCCGGGGGGCAGTACTTC. Protein product: CASSNLEPGGQYF. The chain employs TRBV6-5 and TRBJ2-7; possibly TRBD2 for D (6 bases). The CDR3 spans 13 residues. From germline, CDR1 is MNHEY and CDR2 SVGAGI. Trimming stripped 6 bases from V and 9 bases from J, with 18 bases between.

The chain uses TRBV30 and TRBJ2-7; D ambiguous. This CDR3 is built from 11 residues. Germline values: CDR1 GTSNPN, CDR2 SVGIG (reference sequence). V shed 0 bases and J shed 4 bases, with 4 bases lying between them. The CDR3 bases are TGTGCCTGGAGTGTACAGTACGAGCAGTACTTC. Its translation: CAWSVQYEQYF.